The rows below give T cell receptor beta chains drawn from one sample of a study of identical twins. One entry per CDR3 protein, called by TCRdb with MiXCR from the 5' RACE reads. The repertoire holds under 400,000 distinct CDR3 sequences, with approximately 8.7% as singletons. The sample taken for sequencing was naive T cells sorted from blood. These receptors all stem from a woman aged 50 to 60 in good health. Both conserved end residues are part of each CDR3. A D gene is named only where the DNA matches it firmly. Size is stated for part of the rows, as once, few or many counts, or as a class when the clone is expanded.

.,TRBJ2-1,TRBV7-2,TRBD2,TGTGCCAGCAGCCCGGGACTAGCGGGATCCCGGGATGAGCAGTTCTTC,CASSPGLAGSRDEQFF
.,TRBJ2-6,TRBV10-3,.,TGTGCCATCAGTGAGGGACGGGAATCTGGGGCCAACGTCCTGACTTTC,CAISEGRESGANVLTF
.,TRBJ2-7,TRBV27,.,TGTGCCAGCAGTTTATTCCCAGGTACCTACGAGCAGTACTTC,CASSLFPGTYEQYF
many,TRBJ1-2,TRBV10-3,.,TGTGCCATCAGTGAGCCCGGGTTAAACTATGGCTACACCTTC,CAISEPGLNYGYTF
.,TRBJ2-1,TRBV19,TRBD2,TGTGCCAGTAGTAACTCCGGACTAGCGGGAGGTCGGCGGGAGCAGTTCTTC,CASSNSGLAGGRREQFF
.,TRBJ2-5,TRBV5-1,.,TGCGCCAGCAGCTTGGTATCAGCACCCCAAGAGACCCAGTACTTC,CASSLVSAPQETQYF
.,TRBJ1-5,TRBV12-3/TRBV12-4,.,TGTGCCAGCAGATCGGCAGGGGTTGGCAATCAGCCCCAGCATTTT,CASRSAGVGNQPQHF
few,TRBJ2-3,TRBV3-1,.,TGTGCCAGCAGCCAAGAAGTTGGGAGCACAGATACGCAGTATTTT,CASSQEVGSTDTQYF
.,TRBJ1-4,TRBV7-9,TRBD1,TGTGCCAGCAGCTTAGATGGGACAGGGGACGAAAAACTGTTTTTT,CASSLDGTGDEKLFF
few,TRBJ2-2,TRBV7-2,TRBD2,TGTGCCAGCAGTATAGCGGGAGGGCCAAGCACCGGGGAGCTGTTTTTT,CASSIAGGPSTGELFF
many,TRBJ1-1,TRBV6-4,.,TGTGCCAGCAGGGATTCTGACAGGAACACTGAAGCTTTCTTT,CASRDSDRNTEAFF
many,TRBJ2-3,TRBV24-1,TRBD2,TGTGCCACCAGTGGGACTAGCCTGGACACAGATACGCAGTATTTT,CATSGTSLDTDTQYF
many,TRBJ2-6,TRBV29-1,.,TGCAGCGTTGAAGGACCGTCTGGGGCCAACGTCCTGACTTTC,CSVEGPSGANVLTF
many,TRBJ2-1,TRBV5-1,TRBD2,TGCGCCAGCGAGCCTAGCGGGAGGGTTTACAATGAGCAGTTCTTC,CASEPSGRVYNEQFF
.,TRBJ2-3,TRBV5-1,TRBD2,TGCGCCAGCAGCCCCCGGACTAGCGGGCGATACACAGATACGCAGTATTTT,CASSPRTSGRYTDTQYF
.,TRBJ2-7,TRBV15,TRBD2,TGTGCCACCAGCGCGACTAGCGGCTCCTACGAGCAGTACTTC,CATSATSGSYEQYF
many,TRBJ2-5,TRBV6-2/TRBV6-3,.,TGTGCCAGCATTGAGGAGACCCAGTACTTC,CASIEETQYF
many,TRBJ2-1,TRBV10-1,TRBD2,TGCGCCAGCACATCGGGCGGGAGCGGGGGATACAATGAGCAGTTCTTC,CASTSGGSGGYNEQFF
.,TRBJ2-1,TRBV27,.,TGTGCCAGCAGTTTAACTGTACTCAATGAGCAGTTCTTC,CASSLTVLNEQFF
.,TRBJ2-1,TRBV29-1,.,TGCAGCGCCCTTCATAGGGAGAGGAATGAGCAGTTCTTC,CSALHRERNEQFF
many,TRBJ2-7,TRBV15,.,TGTGCCACCAGCAGGTGGAAACCCGGCGGGTACGAGCAGTACTTC,CATSRWKPGGYEQYF
.,TRBJ2-2,TRBV6-5,.,TGTGCCAGCAGTTACTCGTTCGGGGGACCGAACACCGGGGAGCTGTTTTTT,CASSYSFGGPNTGELFF
few,TRBJ2-7,TRBV18,.,TGTGCCAGCTCACAAATCCAAGCAGGGGACGAGCAGTACTTC,CASSQIQAGDEQYF
.,TRBJ2-5,TRBV5-1,TRBD1,TGCGCCAGCTCGACAGGGAAAGAGACCCAGTACTTC,CASSTGKETQYF
few,TRBJ2-5,TRBV4-1,TRBD1,TGCGCCAGCAGCCTAAAACCGGGACAGGGGTTCCCAGAGACCCAGTACTTC,CASSLKPGQGFPETQYF
few,TRBJ2-3,TRBV7-3,TRBD1,TGTGCCAGCAGCCCCGGGACAGGGCCACAGGGGGCGCAGTATTTT,CASSPGTGPQGAQYF
.,TRBJ1-1,TRBV5-1,.,TGCGCCAGCAGCTCTCGCACTGAAGCTTTCTTT,CASSSRTEAFF
many,TRBJ2-2,TRBV5-1,TRBD2,TGCGCCAGCAGCAACATAGCGGGAGTGACCGGGGAGCTGTTTTTT,CASSNIAGVTGELFF
.,TRBJ2-1,TRBV20-1,TRBD2,TGCAGTGCTGGACGGACTAGCGGGAGGAGTGAGCAGTTCTTC,CSAGRTSGRSEQFF
few,TRBJ2-5,TRBV3-1,.,TGTGCCAGCAGCCCCCCTAGCGCCCGTCTCCAAGAGACCCAGTACTTC,CASSPPSARLQETQYF
few,TRBJ2-2,TRBV12-3/TRBV12-4,.,TGTGCCAGCAGTTTAGAGGCGGGGTTGGGGGGTTTGACCGGGGAGCTGTTTTTT,CASSLEAGLGGLTGELFF
.,TRBJ2-5,TRBV6-2/TRBV6-3,.,TGTGCCAGCAGACCCGACCTGGAGGAGACCCAGTACTTC,CASRPDLEETQYF
few,TRBJ2-7,TRBV6-5,TRBD2,TGTGCCAGCAGCAGCGGGACCTCAAATTACTACGAGCAGTACTTC,CASSSGTSNYYEQYF
few,TRBJ2-7,TRBV21-1,.,TGTGCCAGCACGGACCCAACAGGGGGCGAAAAATTCTACGAGCAGTACTTC,CASTDPTGGEKFYEQYF
.,TRBJ1-1,TRBV5-1,.,TGCGCCAGCAGCCCGGGGGCGCCCACTGAAGCTTTCTTT,CASSPGAPTEAFF
.,TRBJ1-5,TRBV30,.,TGTGCCTGGAGTAGGGGCAATCAGCCCCAGCATTTT,CAWSRGNQPQHF
few,TRBJ2-5,TRBV12-5,TRBD2,TGTGCTAGTGGTCTCCGGACTAGCGGGATGTTGGAGACCCAGTACTTC,CASGLRTSGMLETQYF
.,TRBJ2-1,TRBV6-5,.,TGTGCCAGCAGCCAGGGGCCACGCAATGAGCAGTTCTTC,CASSQGPRNEQFF
.,TRBJ1-4,TRBV5-1,.,TGCGCCAGCAGCTTCAGGGGTTGGGCTAATGAAAAACTGTTTTTT,CASSFRGWANEKLFF
few,TRBJ2-1,TRBV7-2,.,TGTGCCAGCAGCTTAGATCCCGACAGATACAATGAGCAGTTCTTC,CASSLDPDRYNEQFF
.,TRBJ2-5,TRBV20-1,.,TGCAGTGCTCGGGATAGGCGGGAGACCCAGTACTTC,CSARDRRETQYF
few,TRBJ2-1,TRBV7-2,TRBD2,TGTGCCAGCAGCTTAGCGCCCATCGGAGCGGGAGTCGATGAGCAGTTCTTC,CASSLAPIGAGVDEQFF
many,TRBJ2-1,TRBV14,TRBD2,TGTGCCAGCAGCCCGACCGGGACTAGCAACAATGAGCAGTTCTTC,CASSPTGTSNNEQFF
many,TRBJ2-1,TRBV4-1,.,TGCGCCAGCAGCCCCTATAGGGCGTACTCCTACAATGAGCAGTTCTTC,CASSPYRAYSYNEQFF
.,TRBJ2-1,TRBV21-1,.,TGTGCCAGCAGTGGACTAGCGGGAGCTTCCTACAATGAGCAGTTCTTC,CASSGLAGASYNEQFF
few,TRBJ2-5,TRBV11-2,.,TGTGCCAGCAGTCTCCCTCGAGGGGGTAGAGAGACCCAGTACTTC,CASSLPRGGRETQYF
.,TRBJ2-2,TRBV2,.,TGTGCCAGCAGCGGAGCAGGATTCACCGGGGAGCTGTTTTTT,CASSGAGFTGELFF
many,TRBJ2-1,TRBV7-3,.,TGTGCCAGCAGCATTATATGGGGCGCACAAATCAATGAGCAGTTCTTC,CASSIIWGAQINEQFF
.,TRBJ2-1,TRBV20-1,TRBD1,TGCAGTGCTAGAGCCTCCGGGTGGACAGGGAGCCATGAGCAGTTCTTC,CSARASGWTGSHEQFF
.,TRBJ2-5,TRBV4-1,TRBD2,TGCGCCAGCAGCCAAGATAGCGGGGGAGAGACCCAGTACTTC,CASSQDSGGETQYF
.,TRBJ2-5,TRBV20-1,.,TGCAGTGCTAGAGTGGGGAATTTGCGAGAGACCCAGTACTTC,CSARVGNLRETQYF